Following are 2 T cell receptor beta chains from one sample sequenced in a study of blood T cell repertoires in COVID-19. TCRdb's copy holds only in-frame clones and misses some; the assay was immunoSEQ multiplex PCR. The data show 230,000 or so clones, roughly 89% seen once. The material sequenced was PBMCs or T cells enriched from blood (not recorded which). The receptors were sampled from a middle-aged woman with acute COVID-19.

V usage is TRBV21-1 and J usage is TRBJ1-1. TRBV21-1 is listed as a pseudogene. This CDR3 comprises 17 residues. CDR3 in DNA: TGTGCCAGCAGCAAACTGACACCGTGGACTATGAACACTGAAGCTTTCTTT. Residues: CASSKLTPWTMNTEAFF.

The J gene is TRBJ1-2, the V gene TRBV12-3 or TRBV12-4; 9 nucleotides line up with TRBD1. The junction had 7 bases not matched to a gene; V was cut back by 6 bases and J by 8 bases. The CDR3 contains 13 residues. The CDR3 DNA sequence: TGTGCCAGCAGACCGGGACAGGGTTTCGGCTACACCTTC. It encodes CASRPGQGFGYTF.